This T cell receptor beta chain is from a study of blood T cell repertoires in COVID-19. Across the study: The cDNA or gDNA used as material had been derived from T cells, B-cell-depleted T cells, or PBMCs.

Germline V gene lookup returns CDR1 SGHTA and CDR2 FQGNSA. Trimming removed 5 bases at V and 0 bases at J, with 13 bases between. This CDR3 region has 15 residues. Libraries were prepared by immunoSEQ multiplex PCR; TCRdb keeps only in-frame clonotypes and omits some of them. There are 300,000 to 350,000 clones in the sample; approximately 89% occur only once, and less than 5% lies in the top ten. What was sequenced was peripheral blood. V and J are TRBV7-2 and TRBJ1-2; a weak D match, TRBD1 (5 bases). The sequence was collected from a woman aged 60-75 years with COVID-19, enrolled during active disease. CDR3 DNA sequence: TGTGCCAGCAGCCGTCTGGGGCTAACTAACTATGGCTACACCTTC. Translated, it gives CASSRLGLTNYGYTF.